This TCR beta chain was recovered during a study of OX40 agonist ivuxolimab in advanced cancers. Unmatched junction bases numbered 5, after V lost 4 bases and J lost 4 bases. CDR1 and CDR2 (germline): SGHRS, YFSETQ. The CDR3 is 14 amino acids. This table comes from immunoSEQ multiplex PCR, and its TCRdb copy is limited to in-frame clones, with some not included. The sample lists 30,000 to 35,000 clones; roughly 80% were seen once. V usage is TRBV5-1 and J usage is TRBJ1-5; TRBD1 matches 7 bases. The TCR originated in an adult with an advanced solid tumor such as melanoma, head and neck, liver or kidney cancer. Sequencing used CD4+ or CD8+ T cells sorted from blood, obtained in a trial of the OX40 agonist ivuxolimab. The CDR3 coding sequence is TGCGCCAGCAGCCTGGGACAGCTTAATCAGCCCCAGCATTTT. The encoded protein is CASSLGQLNQPQHF. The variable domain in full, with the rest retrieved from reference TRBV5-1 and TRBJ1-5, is KAGVTQTPRYLIKTRGQQVTLSCSPISGHRSVSWYQQTPGQGLQFLFEYFSETQRNKGNFPGRFSGRQFSNSRSEMNVSTLELGDSALYLCASSLGQLNQPQHFGDGTRLSIL.